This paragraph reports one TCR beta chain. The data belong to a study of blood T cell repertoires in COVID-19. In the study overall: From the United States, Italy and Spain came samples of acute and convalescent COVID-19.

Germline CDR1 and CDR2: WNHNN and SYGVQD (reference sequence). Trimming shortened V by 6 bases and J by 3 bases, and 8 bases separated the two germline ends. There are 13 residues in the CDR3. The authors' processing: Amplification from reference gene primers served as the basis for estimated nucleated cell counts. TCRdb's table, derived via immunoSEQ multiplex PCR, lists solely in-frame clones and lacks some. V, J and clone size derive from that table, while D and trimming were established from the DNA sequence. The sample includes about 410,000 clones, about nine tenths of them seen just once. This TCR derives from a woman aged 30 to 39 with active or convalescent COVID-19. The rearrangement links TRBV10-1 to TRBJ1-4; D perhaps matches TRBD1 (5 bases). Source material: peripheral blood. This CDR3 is CASSRDPNEKLFF. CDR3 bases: TGCGCCAGCAGCAGGGATCCTAATGAAAAACTGTTTTTT.